The source of this T cell receptor (beta chain) is a study of T cells in Graves' hyperthyroidism and ophthalmopathy. Germline V CDR1 and CDR2: ENHRY, SYGVKD. The CDR3 loop spans 14 amino acids. V was clipped by 6 bases and J by 2 bases; unmatched bases: 3. There were TCR beta CDR3 regions amplified from RNA transcripts. The TCR CDR3 was amplified in a first-round RT-PCR using the HTBI primer set. Via MiXCR, TCRdb re-called the multiplex PCR reads, giving one row per CDR3 protein. The table has 600,000 to 700,000 distinct CDR3 sequences, roughly 46% seen once. In this sample, this clonotype turned up many times.

The chain is built from TRBV10-3 and TRBJ1-5; 8 bases fit TRBD1. This clonotype was obtained from an adult man with Graves' disease, either hyperthyroidism or ophthalmopathy (not recorded which). Source material: peripheral blood or thyroid tissue (not recorded which). CDR3 sequence: CAIRGQGRNQPQHF. The CDR3 DNA is TGTGCCATCAGAGGACAGGGCCGCAATCAGCCCCAGCATTTT.